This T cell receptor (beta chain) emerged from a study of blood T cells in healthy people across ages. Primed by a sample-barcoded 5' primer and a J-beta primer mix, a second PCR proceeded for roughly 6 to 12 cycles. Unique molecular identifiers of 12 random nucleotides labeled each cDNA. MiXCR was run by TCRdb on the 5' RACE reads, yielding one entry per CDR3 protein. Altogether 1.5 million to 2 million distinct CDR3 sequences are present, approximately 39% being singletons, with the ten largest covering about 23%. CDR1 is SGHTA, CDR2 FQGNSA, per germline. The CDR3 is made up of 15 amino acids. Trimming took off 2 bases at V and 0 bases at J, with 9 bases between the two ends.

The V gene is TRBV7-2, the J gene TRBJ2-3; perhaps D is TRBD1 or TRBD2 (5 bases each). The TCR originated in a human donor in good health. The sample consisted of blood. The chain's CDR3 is CASSLWDRSTDTQYF. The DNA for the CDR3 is TGTGCCAGCAGCTTATGGGACCGTAGCACAGATACGCAGTATTTT.